These T cell receptor beta chains were read from a single sample in a study of Ad26.COV2.S vaccination and SARS-CoV-2 variants. Clones were read by immunoSEQ multiplex PCR, and TCRdb kept only the in-frame ones, dropping some. The table includes about 410,000 clones, about 88% detected once. The sample was peripheral blood, taken in a trial of Ad26.COV2.S vaccine versus placebo. The receptors were gathered from a person between 18 and 59 years old who received the Ad26.COV2.S COVID-19 vaccine or a placebo. CDR3s include the opening cysteine and the closing phenylalanine or tryptophan.

>TRBJ2-3|TRBV19|16
CASTPRLAGRTDTQYF
>TRBJ1-3|TRBV7-6|12
CASSQSRNTIYF
>TRBJ2-7|TRBV5-4|14
CASSFGPSTYEQYF
>TRBJ1-2|TRBV7-9|12
CASAQGNYGYTF
>TRBJ1-4|TRBV5-1|16
CASSLSRWKKGEKLFF
>TRBJ1-1|TRBV18|13
CASLPGRNTEAFF
>TRBJ2-5|TRBV28|13
CAILKPGKETQYF
>TRBJ2-2|TRBV27|13
CASSFGAAGELFF
>TRBJ2-5|TRBV21-1|16
CASSTEGDRDKETQYF
>TRBJ2-3|TRBV19|13
CASSVQGPHTQYF
>TRBJ2-7|TRBV7-2|16
CASSRISGGASYEQYF
>TRBJ2-7|TRBV27|16
CASSAIAGGPRYEQYF
>TRBJ1-4|TRBV7-2|15
CASSADGRTNEKLFF
>TRBJ1-1|TRBV18|14
CASSAEPMNTEAFF
>TRBJ2-3|TRBV19|14
CASSIVAGLDTQYF
>TRBJ2-1|TRBV5-1|16
CASSLAGGTIRNEQFF
>TRBJ1-1|TRBV7-9|15
CASSQTPGNLGEAFF
>TRBJ1-1|TRBV10-1|13
CASSINRVAEAFF
>TRBJ1-3|TRBV7-9|14
CASRYGQARDTIYF
>TRBJ2-5|TRBV3-1/TRBV3-2|15
CASSQVPLRPETQYF
>TRBJ1-4|TRBV3-1/TRBV3-2|13
CASSQGSVEKLFF
>TRBJ2-7|TRBV4-3|15
CASSQGTGTLLEQYF
>TRBJ1-5|TRBV19|15
CASIPGGSGNQPQHF
>TRBJ1-1|TRBV4-3|15
CASSQGTGGLPEAFF
>TRBJ2-2|TRBV14|13
CASRAGNTGELFF
>TRBJ1-1|TRBV6-2/TRBV6-3|15
CASSYLTGWGTEAFF
>TRBJ2-5|TRBV4-1|15
CASSQGWTEQETQYF
>TRBJ2-7|TRBV27|15
CASSLSGQSSYEQYF
>TRBJ2-2|TRBV18|15
CASSPGQLRAGELFF